These 20 T cell receptor beta chains were sequenced from one sample in a study of identical twins. TCRdb recomputed calls from the 5' RACE reads with MiXCR, one row per CDR3 protein. The sample contains under 300,000 distinct CDR3 sequences, about 12% of which appear only once. Another study also made use of these data, one on yellow fever vaccine responses in identical twins.

Sequenced input: memory (CD45RO+) T cells sorted from blood. The receptor set was obtained from a woman under 30 in good health.

This clonotype was found many times. The chain joins TRBV29-1 to TRBJ2-2; D remains unclear. Germline V lookup: CDR1 SQVTM, CDR2 ANQGSEA. Deletions cut 7 bases from V and 6 bases from J, with 12 bases between. The CDR3 sequence is 12 residues long. CDR3 residues: CSAGPTAGELFF. The DNA for the CDR3 is TGCAGCGCCGGGCCAACCGCCGGGGAGCTGTTTTTT.

This clonotype was seen a handful of times. J is TRBJ2-7 and V is TRBV11-2; D uncertain. Trimming cost V 7 bases and J 0 bases, with 16 bases left between them. The length of the CDR3 is 15 residues. CDR1 is SGHAT and CDR2 is FQNNGV in the germline V gene. CDR3 coding DNA: TGTGCCAGCACCCCATCTCGCGGCAGCTCCTACGAGCAGTACTTC. Protein: CASTPSRGSSYEQYF.

This clonotype was seen at least ten times. The V and J genes are TRBV7-2 and TRBJ2-7; no clear D. Germline values: CDR1 SGHTA, CDR2 FQGNSA. The CDR3 loop spans 13 amino acids. V was clipped by 0 bases and J by 2 bases, with 5 bases between them. The CDR3 loop is CASSLAQTYEQYF. CDR3 sequence (DNA): TGTGCCAGCAGCTTAGCCCAGACCTACGAGCAGTACTTC. Full variable domain (remainder filled in from reference TRBV7-2 and TRBJ2-7): GAGVSQSPSNKVTEKGKDVELRCDPISGHTALYWYRQSLGQGLEFLIYFQGNSAPDKSGLPSDRFSAERTGGSVSTLTIQRTQQEDSAVYLCASSLAQTYEQYFGPGTRLTVT.

The J gene is TRBJ2-2, the V gene TRBV7-9; D may be TRBD1 (5 bases). Germline CDR1 reads SEHNR; CDR2 reads FQNEAQ (reference sequence). CDR3 length: 15 amino acids. The ends were cut back, 6 bases at V and 3 bases at J, with 14 bases in the middle. The CDR3 reads CASRTWGMDTGELFF. In nucleotides, the CDR3 is TGTGCCAGCAGAACCTGGGGCATGGACACCGGGGAGCTGTTTTTT.

This clonotype was detected only a few times. The chain uses TRBV20-1 and TRBJ2-3; D not resolved. V lost 5 bases to trimming and J lost 7 bases, with 16 bases between them. In germline, CDR1 is DFQATT, CDR2 SNEGSKA (reference sequence). CDR3 length: 13 amino acids. The CDR3 loop is CSAASVGAHTQYF. The DNA for the CDR3 is TGCAGTGCTGCGTCCGTGGGTGCACATACGCAGTATTTT.

This clonotype showed up just a few times. The chain uses TRBV7-6 and TRBJ2-7, with D possibly matching TRBD2 (5 bases). The CDR3 spans 12 residues. The ends were cut back, 4 bases at V and 4 bases at J, with 8 bases in the middle. In germline, CDR1 is SGHVS, CDR2 FNYEAQ. The CDR3 here is CASSSDWYEQYF. In DNA form, the CDR3 reads TGTGCCAGCAGCTCGGACTGGTACGAGCAGTACTTC.

This clonotype was seen a few times. The gene calls are TRBV29-1 and TRBJ2-7; D is undetermined. From germline, CDR1 is SQVTM and CDR2 ANQGSEA. CDR3 length: 12 amino acids. With 5 bases removed from V and 3 bases from J, the gap between germline ends came to 11 bases. The DNA of the CDR3 is TGCAGCGTTCGGGCCTCAGTCTACGAGCAGTACTTC. This codes for CSVRASVYEQYF.

There are a few counts of this clonotype. The chain recombines TRBV7-9 with TRBJ2-5; D remains ambiguous. The ends were cut back, 5 bases at V and 5 bases at J, with 15 bases in the middle. The CDR3 spans 14 residues. Germline CDR1 SEHNR, CDR2 FQNEAQ (reference sequence). The CDR3 protein is CASSRPTLGETQYF. In DNA form, the CDR3 reads TGTGCCAGCAGCCGACCCACCTTAGGGGAGACCCAGTACTTC.

A few counts support this clonotype. The chain joins TRBV6-2 or TRBV6-3 to TRBJ2-3; TRBD2 might be the D (5 bases). The germline V gene has CDR1 MNHEY and CDR2 SVGEGT. The CDR3 runs 15 residues. Trimming removed 7 bases at V and 2 bases at J, with 16 bases between. The CDR3 reads CASTKRAEITDTQYF. The CDR3 coding sequence is TGTGCCAGCACCAAACGAGCGGAGATCACAGATACGCAGTATTTT.

This chain links TRBV28 with TRBJ2-7; D possibly corresponds to TRBD1 (6 bases). The V gene lost 2 bases and the J gene lost 0 bases, with 14 bases spanning the gap. The CDR3 totals 16 residues. Germline CDR1 MDHEN, CDR2 SYDVKM. This chain's CDR3 is CASSLGVTGLSYEQYF. CDR3 nucleotides: TGTGCCAGCAGTTTAGGTGTCACAGGGCTCTCCTACGAGCAGTACTTC.

The table lists this clonotype with a few counts. The V gene is TRBV3-1, the J gene TRBJ1-6; D is undetermined. Trimming pared 3 bases from V and 7 bases from J, leaving 7 bases between. The CDR3 covers 13 residues. Germline CDR1 is LGHDT and CDR2 is YNNKEL (reference sequence). This CDR3 reads CASSQGGNSPLHF. DNA of the CDR3: TGTGCCAGCAGCCAGGGCGGCAATTCACCCCTCCACTTT.

This clonotype was observed a handful of times. The V gene is TRBV5-1, the J gene TRBJ2-3, with D unclear. Germline CDR1 SGHRS, CDR2 YFSETQ. Deletions cut 3 bases from V and 0 bases from J, with 14 bases between. The CDR3 spans 16 residues. In DNA, the CDR3 is TGCGCCAGCAGCTCGCGCCAGATAACTAGCACAGATACGCAGTATTTT. Translated, it gives CASSSRQITSTDTQYF.

The rearrangement links TRBV7-9 to TRBJ2-6; D is unresolved. Germline V gene lookup returns CDR1 SEHNR and CDR2 FQNEAQ (reference sequence). The CDR3 is 16 amino acids. V was cut by 2 bases and J by 0 bases, with 8 bases left in between. The CDR3 region has the DNA TGTGCCAGCAGCTTATTCGGCCCCTCTGGGGCCAACGTCCTGACTTTC. It translates to CASSLFGPSGANVLTF. Drawing the rest from reference TRBV7-9 and TRBJ2-6, the complete variable domain is DTGVSQNPRHKITKRGQNVTFRCDPISEHNRLYWYRQTLGQGPEFLTYFQNEAQLEKSRLLSDRFSAERPKGSFSTLEIQRTEQGDSAMYLCASSLFGPSGANVLTFGAGSRLTVL.

The CDR3 loop is CASSLVGTSKETQYF. CDR3 in DNA: TGCGCCAGCAGCTTGGTGGGGACTAGCAAAGAGACCCAGTACTTC. This chain connects TRBV5-1 to TRBJ2-5; 9 nucleotides match TRBD2. From germline, CDR1 is SGHRS and CDR2 YFSETQ. Trimming took 0 bases from V and 3 from J; bases not matched to a gene: 3. The CDR3 length is 15 residues.

The chain couples TRBV3-1 to TRBJ2-5, with D perhaps TRBD1 (5 bases). There are 13 residues in the CDR3. V dropped 5 bases and J dropped 6 bases, with 13 bases sitting between them. CDR1 is LGHDT, CDR2 YNNKEL, per germline (reference sequence). The CDR3 DNA follows: TGTGCCAGCAGCGCAGGGATCAGGAAGACCCAGTACTTC. Its translation: CASSAGIRKTQYF.

The chain links TRBV20-1 to TRBJ2-7; 11 nucleotides match TRBD1. This CDR3 has 16 residues. The V gene's germline CDR1 is DFQATT and CDR2 SNEGSKA (reference sequence). V was pared by 2 bases and J by 3 bases, with 9 bases of the junction left unmatched. CDR3 amino acids: CSARTSGQGAGYEQYF. CDR3 in DNA: TGCAGTGCTAGAACCTCCGGACAGGGGGCGGGCTACGAGCAGTACTTC.

The rearrangement links TRBV28 to TRBJ2-7, with 13 bases fitting TRBD2. CDR1 and CDR2 (germline): MDHEN, SYDVKM. The trim removed 5 bases at V and 4 bases at J, leaving 8 bases unmatched. This CDR3 has 16 amino acids. CDR3 DNA: TGTGCCAGCAGTCCCGGACTAGCGGGAGAAAGATACGAGCAGTACTTC. Its translation: CASSPGLAGERYEQYF.

The CDR3 sequence is CATSRGRTPDWEQFF. In DNA, the CDR3 is TGTGCCACCAGCAGAGGTCGGACACCTGACTGGGAGCAGTTCTTC. The chain is built from TRBV15 and TRBJ2-1; D is perhaps TRBD1 (5 bases). With 1 base removed from V and 10 bases from J, the gap between germline ends came to 17 bases. The CDR3 totals 15 residues. Germline CDR1 reads LNHNV; CDR2 reads YYDKDF (reference sequence).

This chain links TRBV2 with TRBJ1-6, with 8 bases matching TRBD1. Germline CDR1 and CDR2: SNHLY and FYNNEI. The CDR3 loop spans 14 amino acids. Germline trimming cut 4 bases from V and 8 bases from J; bases unmatched to any gene: 4. The CDR3 spells CASSGWDRYSPLHF. The CDR3 DNA sequence: TGTGCCAGCAGTGGTTGGGACAGGTATTCACCCCTCCACTTT.

The rearrangement joins TRBV12-3 or TRBV12-4 to TRBJ2-1; 10 nucleotides line up with TRBD1. The length of the CDR3 is 15 residues. V lost 3 bases and J lost 9; bases outside the gene matches: 8. CDR3 nucleotide sequence: TGTGCCAGCAGTTTCGGGACAGGGGTTCTAGCTGAGCAGTTCTTC. The encoded protein is CASSFGTGVLAEQFF.